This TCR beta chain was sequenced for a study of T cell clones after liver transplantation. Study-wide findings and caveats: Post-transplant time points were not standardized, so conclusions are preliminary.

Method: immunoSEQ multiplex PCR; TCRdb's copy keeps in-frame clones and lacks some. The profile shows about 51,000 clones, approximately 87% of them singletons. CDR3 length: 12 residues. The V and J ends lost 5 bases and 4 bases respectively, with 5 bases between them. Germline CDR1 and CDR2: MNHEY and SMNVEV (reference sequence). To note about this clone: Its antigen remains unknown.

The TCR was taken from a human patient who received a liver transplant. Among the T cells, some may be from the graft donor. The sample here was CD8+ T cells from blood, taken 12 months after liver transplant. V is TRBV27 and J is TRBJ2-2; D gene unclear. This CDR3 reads CASSPLTGELFF. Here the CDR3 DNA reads TGTGCCAGCAGTCCCCTCACCGGGGAGCTGTTTTTT.